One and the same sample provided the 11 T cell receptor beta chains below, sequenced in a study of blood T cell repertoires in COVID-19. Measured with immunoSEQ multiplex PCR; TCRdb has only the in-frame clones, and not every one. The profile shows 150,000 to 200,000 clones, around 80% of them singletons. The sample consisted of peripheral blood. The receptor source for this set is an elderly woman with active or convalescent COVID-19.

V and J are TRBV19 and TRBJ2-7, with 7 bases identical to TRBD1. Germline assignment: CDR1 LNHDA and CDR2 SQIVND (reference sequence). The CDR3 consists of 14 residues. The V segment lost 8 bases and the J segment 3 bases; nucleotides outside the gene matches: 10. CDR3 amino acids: CASPPPGQNYEQYF. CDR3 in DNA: TGTGCCAGTCCCCCGCCGGGACAGAACTACGAGCAGTACTTC.

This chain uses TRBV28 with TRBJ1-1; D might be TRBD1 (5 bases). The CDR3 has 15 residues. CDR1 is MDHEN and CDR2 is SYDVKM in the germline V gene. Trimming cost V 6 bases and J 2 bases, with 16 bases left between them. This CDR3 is CASRHGGVGNTEAFF. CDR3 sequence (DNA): TGTGCCAGCAGGCACGGGGGGGTGGGAAACACTGAAGCTTTCTTT.

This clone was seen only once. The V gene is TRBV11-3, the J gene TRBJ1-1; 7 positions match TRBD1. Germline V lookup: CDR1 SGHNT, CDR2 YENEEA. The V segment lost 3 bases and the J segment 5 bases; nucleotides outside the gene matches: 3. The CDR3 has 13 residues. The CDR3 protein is CASSFTQGTEAFF. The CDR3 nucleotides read TGTGCCAGCAGCTTCACACAGGGGACTGAAGCTTTCTTT.

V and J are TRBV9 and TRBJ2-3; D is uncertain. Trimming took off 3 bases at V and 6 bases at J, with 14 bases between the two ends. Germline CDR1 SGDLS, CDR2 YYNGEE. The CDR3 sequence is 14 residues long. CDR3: CASSAGSSQDTQYF. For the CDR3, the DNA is TGTGCCAGCAGCGCCGGGTCTTCGCAGGATACGCAGTATTTT.

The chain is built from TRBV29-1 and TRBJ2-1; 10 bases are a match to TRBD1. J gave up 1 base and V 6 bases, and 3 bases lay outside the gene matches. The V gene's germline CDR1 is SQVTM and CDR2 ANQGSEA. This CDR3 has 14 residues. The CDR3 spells CSVWTGGSYNEQFF. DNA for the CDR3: TGCAGCGTCTGGACAGGGGGTTCCTACAATGAGCAGTTCTTC.

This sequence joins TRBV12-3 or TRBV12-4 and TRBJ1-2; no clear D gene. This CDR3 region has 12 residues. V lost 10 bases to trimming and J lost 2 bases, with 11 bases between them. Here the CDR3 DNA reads TGTGCCACACGAGACTGGAACTATGGCTACACCTTC. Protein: CATRDWNYGYTF.

The CDR3 bases are TGTGCCAGCAGTGCCAGGGGTTATGGCTACACCTTC. It codes for CASSARGYGYTF. This chain uses TRBV6-4 with TRBJ1-2; tentatively, D is TRBD1 (6 bases). The CDR3 length is 12 residues. The ends were cut back, 4 bases at V and 5 bases at J, with 8 bases in the middle. Looked up from germline, CDR1 is MRHNA and CDR2 is SNTAGT.

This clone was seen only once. The CDR3 loop is CASSPTVLNTEAFF. The CDR3, as DNA: TGTGCCAGCTCGCCAACAGTTTTGAACACTGAAGCTTTCTTT. This sequence joins TRBV18 and TRBJ1-1; D not certain. V lost 6 bases to trimming and J lost 0 bases, with 11 bases between them. There are 14 residues in the CDR3. Germline assignment: CDR1 KGHSH and CDR2 LQKENI.

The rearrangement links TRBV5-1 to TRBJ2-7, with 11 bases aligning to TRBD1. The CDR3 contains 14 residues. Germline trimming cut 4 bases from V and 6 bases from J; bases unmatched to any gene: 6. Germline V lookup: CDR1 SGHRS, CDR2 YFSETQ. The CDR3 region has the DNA TGCGCCAGCAGCGTGGGACAGGGGGGTATCGAGCAGTACTTC. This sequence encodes CASSVGQGGIEQYF.

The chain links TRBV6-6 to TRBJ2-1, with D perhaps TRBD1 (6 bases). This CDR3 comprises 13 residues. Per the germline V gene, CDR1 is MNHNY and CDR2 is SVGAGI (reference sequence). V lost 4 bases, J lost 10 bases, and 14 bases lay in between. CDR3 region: CASSSIPGTEQFF. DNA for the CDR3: TGTGCCAGCAGTTCTATACCGGGGACAGAGCAGTTCTTC.

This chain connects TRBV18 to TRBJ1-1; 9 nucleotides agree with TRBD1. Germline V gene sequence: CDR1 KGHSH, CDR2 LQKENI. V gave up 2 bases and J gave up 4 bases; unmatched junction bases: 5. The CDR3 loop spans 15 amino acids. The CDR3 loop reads CASSPNRDRVTEAFF. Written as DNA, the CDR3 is TGTGCCAGCTCACCAAACCGGGACAGGGTCACTGAAGCTTTCTTT.